These T cell receptor beta chains were read from a single sample in a study of CD8 T cells in ankylosing spondylitis. TCRdb analysed the 5' RACE reads with MiXCR anew, one entry per CDR3 protein. Altogether 670,000 or so distinct CDR3 sequences are present, roughly 19% being singletons, with the ten largest covering about a fifth. The sequenced sample consisted of blood, either unsorted or a sorted T cell fraction (not recorded which). All receptors derive from a male donor with ankylosing spondylitis. Both conserved end residues are part of each CDR3. Each record gives: D gene, clone size, J gene, CDR3 length, V gene, CDR3 DNA, CDR3 protein. The D gene is left open where the match is weak. Size is omitted from some rows. Given values are once, few, many or a class for expanded clones.

>TRBD2|few|TRBJ2-1|17|TRBV28
TGTGCCAGCAGTTTACGGGCCGGGACTAGCGTTCTGAGTGAGCAGTTCTTC
CASSLRAGTSVLSEQFF
>TRBD1|-|TRBJ2-3|14|TRBV2
TGTGCCAGCCGTTTTGGGACAGGGGTAGATACGCAGTATTTT
CASRFGTGVDTQYF
>-|-|TRBJ2-5|12|TRBV13
TGTGCCTCCGCAGGGGACCAAGAGACCCAGTACTTC
CASAGDQETQYF
>TRBD1|many|TRBJ2-2|15|TRBV2
TGTGCCAGCAGCGGACAGGGGAGGAACACCGGGGAGCTGTTTTTT
CASSGQGRNTGELFF
>-|-|TRBJ2-2|14|TRBV11-2
TGTGCCAGCAGCTTAGTGTTCGGGGCCGGGGAGCTGTTTTTT
CASSLVFGAGELFF
>-|-|TRBJ2-3|15|TRBV20-1
TGCAGTGCTAGAGATCTTAGGCGGGGCGTAGATACGCAGTATTTT
CSARDLRRGVDTQYF
>-|few|TRBJ2-1|12|TRBV5-1
TGCGCCAGCAGCTTGTATGAGAATGAGCAGTTCTTC
CASSLYENEQFF
>TRBD1|few|TRBJ1-2|14|TRBV12-3/TRBV12-4
TGTGCCAGCAGTGGACAGGGACCCCACTATGGCTACACCTTC
CASSGQGPHYGYTF
>TRBD2|-|TRBJ2-5|17|TRBV15
TGTGCCACCAGCAAGAATCTAGCGGGGGGACGACAAGAGACCCAGTACTTC
CATSKNLAGGRQETQYF
>TRBD2|few|TRBJ2-1|12|TRBV7-2
TGTGCCAGCAGCTCCCTAGCGGGAGAGCAGTTCTTC
CASSSLAGEQFF
>-|once|TRBJ2-5|12|TRBV11-2
TGTGCCAGCAGCCTCGAGGCCGGGACCCAGTACTTC
CASSLEAGTQYF
>TRBD2|-|TRBJ2-7|13|TRBV9
TGTGCCAGCAGCGTAAGGGGAGGGTACGAGCAGTACTTC
CASSVRGGYEQYF
>-|few|TRBJ2-3|16|TRBV4-1
TGCGCCAGCAGCCAAGCGGGGGCTGGGGTGCCAGATACGCAGTATTTT
CASSQAGAGVPDTQYF
>-|-|TRBJ2-1|15|TRBV7-2
TGTGCCAGCCTCCCCAGGGGCACTAATTACAATGAGCAGTTCTTC
CASLPRGTNYNEQFF
>-|-|TRBJ1-1|13|TRBV10-2
TGCGCCAGCAGGGTAGGGGAGAACACTGAAGCTTTCTTT
CASRVGENTEAFF
>TRBD2|-|TRBJ2-1|13|TRBV7-9
TGTGCCAGCAGCTCCACTAGCGTGATTGAGCAGTTCTTC
CASSSTSVIEQFF
>-|few|TRBJ2-7|15|TRBV27
TGTGCCAGCCTTTCAACCTCGGATTCGGCCTACGAGCAGTACTTC
CASLSTSDSAYEQYF
>-|few|TRBJ1-2|15|TRBV3-1
TGTGCCAGCAGCCAAGGGGTCGGGGGCCCCTATGGCTACACCTTC
CASSQGVGGPYGYTF
>-|-|TRBJ2-7|15|TRBV7-2
TGTGCCAGCAGCTTAGCACCGGGGGGCAGGTACGAGCAGTACTTC
CASSLAPGGRYEQYF
>-|-|TRBJ1-1|15|TRBV7-3
TGTGCCAGCAGTCCGACCTTGGATTCGAACACTGAAGCTTTCTTT
CASSPTLDSNTEAFF
>TRBD1|-|TRBJ1-1|14|TRBV14
TGTGCCAGCAGCCGTACAGGGACAGTGAGTGAAGCTTTCTTT
CASSRTGTVSEAFF